This entry lists 27 T cell receptor beta chains sequenced from one sample in a study of blood T cell repertoires in COVID-19. The repertoire was sequenced with immunoSEQ multiplex PCR; TCRdb's copy has only in-frame clones and lacks some. The table lists about 180,000 clones, about 80% of them singletons, with around 15% in the top ten. The sequenced sample was PBMCs or T cells enriched from blood (not recorded which). These receptor sequences come from a man aged 60 to 75 who had been exposed to COVID-19.

In its sample, this clone was seen a few times. The V gene is TRBV18, the J gene TRBJ1-2; a weak D match, TRBD1 (5 bases). Germline V gene lookup returns CDR1 KGHSH and CDR2 LQKENI. This CDR3 is built from 14 residues. Between the trimmed V and J ends, which lost 5 bases and 7 bases, there was a span of 17 bases. The CDR3, as DNA: TGTGCCAGCTCAGCTGACAGCCCCAATGGTGGCTACACCTTC. Its protein is CASSADSPNGGYTF.

The chain carries TRBV7-9 and TRBJ1-4; maybe TRBD1 (5 bases). The V end was cut by 3 bases, the J end by 8 bases, with 16 bases between. CDR3 length: 15 residues. Germline loops: CDR1 SEHNR, CDR2 FQNEAQ (reference sequence). The CDR3: CASSFRDPAGEKLFF. The DNA for the CDR3 is TGTGCCAGCAGCTTTCGGGACCCCGCGGGAGAAAAACTGTTTTTT. Together with reference TRBV7-9 and TRBJ1-4, the CDR3 gives the full variable domain: DTGVSQNPRHKITKRGQNVTFRCDPISEHNRLYWYRQTLGQGPEFLTYFQNEAQLEKSRLLSDRFSAERPKGSFSTLEIQRTEQGDSAMYLCASSFRDPAGEKLFFGSGTQLSVL.

This chain connects TRBV19 to TRBJ1-1, with a tentative D call TRBD1 (6 bases). There are 13 residues in the CDR3. The V gene's germline CDR1 is LNHDA and CDR2 SQIVND (reference sequence). V gave up 6 bases and J gave up 0 bases, with 8 bases separating them. CDR3 protein: CASSGQLNTEAFF. The DNA for the CDR3 is TGTGCCAGTAGCGGACAGCTGAACACTGAAGCTTTCTTT.

This clone was counted once. The genes are TRBV28 and TRBJ1-2; 10 bases are a match to TRBD1. Germline values: CDR1 MDHEN, CDR2 SYDVKM. V shed 1 base, J shed 3 bases, and the junction held 2 bases outside the gene matches. The CDR3 totals 15 residues. CDR3 in amino acids: CASSLSGQGDYGYTF. Written as DNA, the CDR3 is TGTGCCAGCAGTTTATCTGGACAGGGGGACTATGGCTACACCTTC.

CDR3 protein: CASRKAGLSTDTQYF. In nucleotides, the CDR3 is TGTGCCAGCCGAAAAGCGGGTCTTAGCACAGATACGCAGTATTTT. The chain couples TRBV11-2 to TRBJ2-3; D is perhaps TRBD2 (6 bases). Germline loops: CDR1 SGHAT, CDR2 FQNNGV. V lost 8 bases and J 0 bases, leaving 15 bases between the germline ends. The CDR3 extends over 15 amino acids.

The J gene is TRBJ2-3, the V gene TRBV6-4; TRBD2 matches at 7 bases. J gave up 4 bases and V 5 bases, and 18 bases lay outside the gene matches. Germline V gene data show CDR1 as MRHNA and CDR2 as SNTAGT. There are 18 residues in the CDR3. The DNA for the CDR3 is TGTGCCAGCAGTCAAAAAGCGGGAATCCCCACCCCCCCAGATACGCAGTATTTT. It encodes CASSQKAGIPTPPDTQYF.

The V and J genes are TRBV14 and TRBJ1-2, with D perhaps TRBD1 (6 bases). The germline V gene has CDR1 SGHDN and CDR2 FVKESK. There are 16 residues in the CDR3. V was trimmed by 1 base and J by 2 bases, leaving 14 bases between them. The CDR3 sequence: CASSQVGPRGNYGYTF. Written as DNA, the CDR3 is TGTGCCAGCAGCCAAGTCGGGCCCAGGGGAAACTATGGCTACACCTTC.

The chain joins TRBV5-1 to TRBJ2-3; a possible D gene is TRBD1 (6 bases). The CDR3 consists of 14 residues. Germline values: CDR1 SGHRS, CDR2 YFSETQ. Trimming stripped 4 bases from V and 3 bases from J, with 12 bases between. The CDR3 DNA reads as TGCGCCAGCAGCCGGGACACCCTAACAGATACGCAGTATTTT. This codes for CASSRDTLTDTQYF.

The rearrangement uses TRBV5-4 and TRBJ2-1; possible D gene TRBD1, 8 bases. Trimming shortened V by 3 bases and J by 1 base, and 17 bases separated the two germline ends. Germline V gene sequence: CDR1 SGHNT, CDR2 YYREEE (reference sequence). The CDR3 is 17 amino acids. The CDR3 protein is CASSSAGQGGSYNEQFF. As DNA, the CDR3 is TGTGCCAGCAGCTCGGCCGGACAGGGAGGGTCCTACAATGAGCAGTTCTTC.

CDR3 nucleotide sequence: TGTGCCAGCCATCAGGGGAATTCTGGAAACACCATATATTTT. It codes for CASHQGNSGNTIYF. The rearrangement joins TRBV7-2 to TRBJ1-3; tentatively, D is TRBD1 (6 bases). This CDR3 is 14 amino acids long. Germline-derived CDR1 and CDR2 are SGHTA and FQGNSA. Trimming cost V 8 bases and J 1 base, with 12 bases left between them.

The chain employs TRBV19 and TRBJ2-3; no clear D gene. This CDR3 comprises 14 residues. Deletions cut 3 bases from V and 0 bases from J, with 7 bases between. The V gene's germline CDR1 is LNHDA and CDR2 SQIVND (reference sequence). The CDR3 reads CASSIPGSTDTQYF. The CDR3 DNA sequence: TGTGCCAGTAGTATCCCCGGGAGCACAGATACGCAGTATTTT.

The genes are TRBV21-1 and TRBJ2-5; the DNA was not compared with TRBD2, the D call given in the table. TRBV21-1 is listed as a pseudogene. The CDR3 length is 15 residues. Here the CDR3 DNA reads TGTGCCAGCAGCAACGCGGCGATGCAGCAAGAGACCCAGTACTTC. Translation gives CASSNAAMQQETQYF.

This rearrangement joins TRBV27 to TRBJ1-3, with 8 positions matching TRBD1. The J segment lost 8 bases and the V segment lost 5 bases, leaving 11 bases of the junction unmatched. CDR3 size: 15 residues. Germline CDR1 MNHEY, CDR2 SMNVEV (reference sequence). CDR3 residues: CASSPTRTGTDTIYF. CDR3 sequence (DNA): TGTGCCAGCAGTCCGACCCGGACAGGGACAGACACCATATATTTT.

This sequence joins TRBV11-2 and TRBJ2-1; 7 nucleotides line up with TRBD1. The CDR3 spans 17 residues. Germline values: CDR1 SGHAT, CDR2 FQNNGV. V lost 5 bases, J lost 0 bases, and 10 bases stayed unmatched. CDR3 coding DNA: TGTGCCAGCAGCCTCCGATTACAGGGGAGCTCCTACAATGAGCAGTTCTTC. This translates into CASSLRLQGSSYNEQFF.

J is TRBJ2-5 and V is TRBV24-1; 8 nucleotides agree with TRBD2. The V and J ends lost 3 bases and 3 bases, in that order; junction bases with no gene match: 5. The CDR3 runs 15 residues. Germline V gene data show CDR1 as KGHDR and CDR2 as SFDVKD. The CDR3 reads CATSDQLAEEETQYF. DNA for the CDR3: TGTGCCACCAGTGATCAACTAGCGGAAGAAGAGACCCAGTACTTC.

This chain links TRBV27 with TRBJ2-1; TRBD1 matches 7 bases. Trimming took 0 bases from V and 4 from J; bases not matched to a gene: 6. The CDR3 is 16 amino acids. CDR1 is MNHEY and CDR2 is SMNVEV in the germline V gene (reference sequence). The CDR3 DNA sequence: TGTGCCAGCAGTTTATCACCCCTCAGGGGGTACAATGAGCAGTTCTTC. Protein sequence: CASSLSPLRGYNEQFF.

There are a few counts of this clone. The chain couples TRBV24-1 to TRBJ1-5; D is unresolved. The CDR3 covers 18 residues. V dropped 2 bases and J dropped 0 bases, with 16 bases sitting between them. Germline CDR1 and CDR2: KGHDR and SFDVKD. In nucleotides, the CDR3 is TGTGCCACCAGTGATTCCTTCCGTGCGGGCCATAGCAATCAGCCCCAGCATTTT. Its translation is CATSDSFRAGHSNQPQHF.

The rearrangement uses TRBV28 and TRBJ2-1; the D gene is possibly TRBD2 (5 bases). This CDR3 comprises 11 residues. Trimming took 10 bases from V and 7 from J, leaving 11 bases between them. The V gene's germline CDR1 is MDHEN and CDR2 SYDVKM. CDR3 DNA: TGTGCCACAGGTCAGCGGAATGAGCAGTTCTTC. It is translated as CATGQRNEQFF.

The V and J genes are TRBV19 and TRBJ1-2; 10 bases are shared with TRBD1. The CDR3 contains 16 residues. Germline-derived CDR1 and CDR2 are LNHDA and SQIVND (reference sequence). V was pared by 10 bases and J by 2 bases, with 13 bases of the junction left unmatched. The CDR3 sequence: CATPSAGQGPNYGYTF. The CDR3, as DNA: TGTGCCACCCCTAGCGCGGGACAGGGGCCAAACTATGGCTACACCTTC.

This rearrangement joins TRBV5-1 to TRBJ2-7; D may be TRBD2 (5 bases). The germline V and J ends were trimmed by 4 bases and 3 bases, with 11 bases remaining between them. The germline CDR1 and CDR2 sequences are SGHRS and YFSETQ. The CDR3 spans 13 residues. CDR3 loop: CASSEGVSYEQYF. Here the CDR3 DNA reads TGCGCCAGCAGCGAGGGAGTAAGCTACGAGCAGTACTTC.

This sequence joins TRBV28 and TRBJ2-2; 10 nucleotides line up with TRBD1. CDR1 and CDR2 from the germline V gene are MDHEN and SYDVKM. The ends lost 2 bases at V and 5 bases at J; junction bases unmatched: 5. This CDR3 has 16 residues. The CDR3 reads CASSLPPGQGTGELFF. The CDR3 bases are TGTGCCAGCAGTTTACCCCCGGGACAGGGGACCGGGGAGCTGTTTTTT.

J is TRBJ2-5 and V is TRBV9; 9 bases are a match to TRBD1. J was trimmed by 1 base and V by 3 bases; bases with no gene match: 10. CDR1 is SGDLS, CDR2 YYNGEE, per germline. CDR3 length: 17 amino acids. DNA of the CDR3: TGTGCCAGCAGCGACACACAGGGGGCCCTTTCCCAAGAGACCCAGTACTTC. Its translation is CASSDTQGALSQETQYF.

The chain links TRBV28 to TRBJ1-1, with 8 positions matching TRBD1. This CDR3 spans 15 amino acids. CDR1 MDHEN and CDR2 SYDVKM come from the germline V gene. Trimming at V came to 6 bases and at J to 0 bases, leaving 6 bases not matched to a gene. The CDR3 sequence is CASSQWDRLNTEAFF. In DNA, the CDR3 is TGTGCCAGCAGCCAATGGGACAGGCTGAACACTGAAGCTTTCTTT.

This clone has a count of ten or more. This chain links TRBV7-3 with TRBJ1-2, with 9 bases fitting TRBD1. Germline CDR1 is SGHTA and CDR2 is FQGTGA. V shed 5 bases, J shed 7 bases, and the junction held 5 bases outside the gene matches. The CDR3 runs to 13 residues. The CDR3 region has the DNA TGTGCCAGCAGCAAGGGACAGGGTATTGGCTACACCTTC. It codes for CASSKGQGIGYTF.

This chain connects TRBV21-1 to TRBJ1-5; TRBD1, the table's D call, lacks a check against the DNA. TRBV21-1 is classified as a pseudogene. The CDR3 spans 18 residues. The CDR3 is CASSRRLVDRGLGQPQHF. The CDR3 DNA reads TGTGCCAGCAGCAGAAGGCTGGTCGACAGGGGGCTAGGTCAGCCCCAGCATTTT.

CDR3 nucleotides: TGTGCCAGCAGCGTAGCTACTAGAACAGATACGCAGTATTTT. Translation gives CASSVATRTDTQYF. This chain connects TRBV9 to TRBJ2-3, with D perhaps matching TRBD2 (5 bases). V lost 0 bases and J lost 3, with 8 bases in between. This CDR3 is 14 amino acids long. From germline, CDR1 is SGDLS and CDR2 YYNGEE.

This chain connects TRBV5-1 to TRBJ2-5; D is possibly TRBD1 (6 bases). Between the trimmed V and J ends, which lost 4 bases and 1 base, there was a span of 11 bases. Germline loops: CDR1 SGHRS, CDR2 YFSETQ. The CDR3 is 14 amino acids. The CDR3 here is CASSNTGFQETQYF. CDR3 nucleotides: TGCGCCAGCAGCAATACAGGGTTCCAAGAGACCCAGTACTTC.